This TCR beta chain was captured by sequencing in a study of T cell responses to AZD1222 COVID-19 vaccine. Trimming removed 6 bases from V and 4 bases from J, with 16 bases in between. The CDR3 spans 15 residues. Germline lookup yields CDR1 LNHDA and CDR2 SQIVND (reference sequence). This clone was detected only a few times. Profiling relied on immunoSEQ multiplex PCR, and the TCRdb table lists in-frame clones only, not all of them. The sample holds roughly 180,000 clones, 87% seen once. The material sequenced was peripheral blood, taken on day 0 of MenACWY control vaccination. The rearrangement uses TRBV19 and TRBJ1-3; D is ambiguous. The sequence came from an adult in good health. The CDR3 spells CASSPVDAAGNTIYF. In DNA, the CDR3 is TGTGCCAGTAGCCCAGTAGATGCAGCGGGAAACACCATATATTTT.